A single sample gave rise to the 18 T cell receptor beta chains below, sequenced in a study of CD8+CD57+ T cells in acquired aplastic anemia. The template used for profiling TCR beta VDJ and CDR3 was genomic DNA. TCRdb ran MiXCR on the reads and lists one entry per CDR3 protein. The sample has about half a million distinct CDR3 sequences, around 30% seen once. Patients chosen for sequencing had shown CD8+CD57+ cell expansion by flow cytometry. The sequencing input was sorted CD4+, CD8+, or CD8+CD57+ T cells (not recorded which) from PBMCs. The receptors originated from a human donor with aplastic anemia.

The CDR3 bases are TGTGCCACCAGCAGAGCCTCGACAGGGACCGGGGAGCTGTTTTTT. Translated, it gives CATSRASTGTGELFF. The chain uses TRBV15 and TRBJ2-2; 7 nucleotides align to TRBD1. Germline values: CDR1 LNHNV, CDR2 YYDKDF (reference sequence). The CDR3 has 15 amino acids. The V segment lost 1 base and the J segment 5 bases; nucleotides outside the gene matches: 4.

In this sample, this clonotype turned up once. The chain has TRBV15 and TRBJ1-5; no clear D. With 0 bases removed from V and 7 bases from J, the gap between germline ends came to 10 bases. The CDR3 has 14 residues. Germline-derived CDR1 and CDR2 are LNHNV and YYDKDF (reference sequence). CDR3 region: CATSRDLDSQPQHF. CDR3 DNA sequence: TGTGCCACCAGCAGAGATTTAGACTCGCAGCCCCAGCATTTT.

Comments on this clonotype: Possible read error: a much larger clone is one base away. The V call is TRBV30, the J call TRBJ2-3; possibly TRBD2 for D (6 bases). The CDR3 extends over 15 amino acids. Trimming took 8 bases from V and 4 from J, leaving 22 bases between them. The V gene's germline CDR1 is GTSNPN and CDR2 SVGIG (reference sequence). The CDR3 region is CASSIGGVGADTQYF. CDR3 DNA sequence: TGTGCCAGTAGTATAGGAGGGGTCGGCGCAGATACGCAGTATTTT.

This clonotype was picked up one time. V is TRBV7-6 and J is TRBJ2-5; 9 bases agree with TRBD1. V dropped 3 bases and J dropped 4; count of bases not matched to a gene: 6. The CDR3 sequence is 15 residues long. Germline V gene data show CDR1 as SGHVS and CDR2 as FNYEAQ. CDR3 amino acids: CASSFGQGRIETQYF. CDR3 coding DNA: TGTGCCAGCAGCTTTGGACAGGGGAGGATAGAGACCCAGTACTTC.

This clonotype was seen ten or more times. The chain recombines TRBV19 with TRBJ1-6, with D possibly being TRBD1 (5 bases). V lost 4 bases and J 5 bases, leaving 12 bases between the germline ends. CDR1 and CDR2 from the germline V gene are LNHDA and SQIVND (reference sequence). The CDR3 length is 15 residues. This CDR3 is CASSTQSGNNSPLHF. CDR3 bases: TGTGCCAGTAGTACCCAATCAGGGAATAATTCACCCCTCCACTTT.

There are a few counts of this clonotype. The rearrangement joins TRBV30 to TRBJ1-2; D uncertain. V gave up 0 bases and J gave up 5 bases, with 7 bases separating them. CDR1 is GTSNPN and CDR2 is SVGIG in the germline V gene (reference sequence). CDR3 size: 12 residues. Here the CDR3 DNA reads TGTGCCTGGAGTGTATCCCTATATGGCTACACCTTC. Amino acid sequence: CAWSVSLYGYTF.

The table lists this clonotype with many counts. V gene TRBV7-2 combines with J gene TRBJ2-5; D possibly corresponds to TRBD2 (5 bases). The CDR3 sequence is 13 residues long. Trimming pared 1 base from V and 2 bases from J, leaving 5 bases between. Germline loops: CDR1 SGHTA, CDR2 FQGNSA. This chain's CDR3 is CASSLGLQETQYF. CDR3 coding DNA: TGTGCCAGCAGCTTAGGACTACAAGAGACCCAGTACTTC.

This clonotype showed up just a few times. V and J are TRBV2 and TRBJ1-2; 8 bases are shared with TRBD1. Germline V gene sequence: CDR1 SNHLY, CDR2 FYNNEI. The CDR3 sequence is 12 residues long. V was pared by 10 bases and J by 3 bases, with 4 bases of the junction left unmatched. Here the CDR3 reads CATQQGDYGYTF. CDR3 coding DNA: TGTGCCACCCAACAGGGGGACTATGGCTACACCTTC.

This clonotype was recorded a few times. This chain joins TRBV7-2 and TRBJ2-1; 7 bases agree with TRBD1. Germline loops: CDR1 SGHTA, CDR2 FQGNSA. The CDR3 covers 14 residues. V trimming: 7 bases; J trimming: 4 bases; junction bases outside the gene matches: 7. CDR3 loop: CASTITGVYNEQFF. The CDR3 nucleotides read TGTGCCAGCACCATTACAGGGGTTTACAATGAGCAGTTCTTC.

The CDR3 nucleotides read TGTGCCAGCAGCTTTTTGGTAGTAGCGGGAGCCAAATACAATGAGCAGTTCTTC. Translated, it gives CASSFLVVAGAKYNEQFF. The chain combines TRBV11-1 with TRBJ2-1; 9 nucleotides agree with TRBD2. The length of the CDR3 is 18 residues. Germline V CDR1 and CDR2: SGHAT, FQDESV (reference sequence). V shed 3 bases, J shed 4 bases, and the junction held 13 bases outside the gene matches.

V and J are TRBV15 and TRBJ1-5; D call uncertain. Looked up from germline, CDR1 is LNHNV and CDR2 is YYDKDF (reference sequence). The ends were cut back, 3 bases at V and 2 bases at J, with 11 bases in the middle. The CDR3 is 15 residues long. The CDR3 loop reads CATSSPRGGNQPQHF. The CDR3 region has the DNA TGTGCCACCAGCAGCCCCAGAGGCGGCAATCAGCCCCAGCATTTT.

The chain has TRBV2 and TRBJ1-2; TRBD1 might be the D (5 bases). Trimming left V 1 base short and J 4 bases short, with 10 bases between. The CDR3 contains 14 residues. Germline CDR1 reads SNHLY; CDR2 reads FYNNEI. Written as DNA, the CDR3 is TGTGCCAGCAGTGAAGATAGGGGACCCTATGGCTACACCTTC. It specifies CASSEDRGPYGYTF. Together with reference TRBV2 and TRBJ1-2, the CDR3 gives the full variable domain: EPEVTQTPSHQVTQMGQEVILRCVPISNHLYFYWYRQILGQKVEFLVSFYNNEISEKSEIFDDQFSVERPDGSNFTLKIRSTKLEDSAMYFCASSEDRGPYGYTFGSGTRLTVV.

The chain links TRBV7-8 to TRBJ1-2, with D perhaps matching TRBD1 (6 bases). The V gene lost 3 bases and the J gene lost 3 bases, with 8 bases spanning the gap. Germline values: CDR1 SGHVS, CDR2 FQNEAQ. The CDR3 extends over 13 amino acids. The CDR3 DNA reads TGTGCCAGCAGCTTTCAGGGGTACTATGGCTACACCTTC. Its protein is CASSFQGYYGYTF.

The CDR3 region has the DNA TGCGCCAGCAGCCAAGGGAGATTTTCTAGCAATCAGCCCCAGCATTTT. Translated: CASSQGRFSSNQPQHF. The rearrangement joins TRBV4-1 to TRBJ1-5; D is uncertain. From germline, CDR1 is MGHRA and CDR2 YSYEKL. V lost 1 base to trimming and J lost 0 bases, with 10 bases between them. The CDR3 runs 16 residues.

This chain uses TRBV25-1 with TRBJ1-4; 9 bases are a match to TRBD1. J was trimmed by 7 bases and V by 2 bases; bases with no gene match: 5. The CDR3 contains 15 residues. Germline V CDR1 and CDR2: MGHDK, SYGVNS. The chain's CDR3 is CASSEGVTGGEKLFF. The CDR3 DNA is TGTGCCAGCAGTGAAGGGGTGACAGGGGGTGAAAAACTGTTTTTT.

This clonotype was observed many times. The V call is TRBV10-3, the J call TRBJ2-2, with TRBD1 identical over 7 bases. The V segment lost 6 bases and the J segment 9 bases; nucleotides outside the gene matches: 10. The germline gives CDR1 ENHRY, CDR2 SYGVKD. The CDR3 is 14 amino acids. The CDR3 region is CAIRPGQVTRELFF. The CDR3 nucleotides are TGTGCCATCAGGCCCGGACAGGTCACGAGGGAGCTGTTTTTT.

This clonotype was detected ten times or more. The genes are TRBV7-2 and TRBJ2-1; TRBD2 matches at 7 bases. V shed 0 bases and J 4 bases; nucleotides not matched to a gene: 0. The CDR3 length is 14 residues. Germline V gives CDR1 SGHTA, CDR2 FQGNSA. The CDR3 DNA reads as TGTGCCAGCAGCTTAGCTAGCGGGTACAATGAGCAGTTCTTC. Protein sequence: CASSLASGYNEQFF.

This clonotype was counted between two and nine times. The chain employs TRBV9 and TRBJ1-1, with D perhaps TRBD1 (6 bases). The CDR3 loop spans 14 amino acids. Per germline, CDR1 SGDLS and CDR2 YYNGEE. Trimming removed 5 bases from V and 8 bases from J, with 19 bases in between. The CDR3 DNA is TGTGCCAGCAGTTTAGGGGGGCTCGGTAACGAAGCTTTCTTT. Amino acid sequence: CASSLGGLGNEAFF.